This T cell receptor (beta chain) was captured in a study of human T cells and chemical hapten exposure. Findings and limits, study-wide: Those TCRs sitting above 1 in 1000 frequency stayed the same with DPC sensitization.

It was the library that attached unique molecular identifiers to individual cDNA molecules. TCRdb ran MiXCR on the RACE reads and lists one entry per CDR3 protein. The table records about 190,000 distinct CDR3 sequences, under 25% of them present only once. Trimming stripped 4 bases from V and 4 bases from J, with 17 bases between. Germline CDR1 MNHEY, CDR2 SVGAGI. CDR3 length equals 15 residues. Noted time point: patch test 3, about 24 weeks after DPC sensitization. As to treatment: therapeutic diphenylcyclopropenone sensitization with weekly scalp DPC. Participating donors were patients with alopecia, aged 18 to 70 years, considered appropriate candidates for DPC. Unfractionated whole blood was the source from which total RNA was extracted. Comment on this clonotype: Its antigen is still unknown.

This specimen consisted of whole blood, obtained in connection with sensitization to the hapten diphenylcyclopropenone (DPC). This sequence joins TRBV6-5 and TRBJ2-7, with D possibly matching TRBD1 (6 bases). This receptor was identified in a middle-aged woman with alopecia areata. Some clones in this sample may be carry-over from other donors' samples. The CDR3 DNA reads as TGTGCCAGCAGTTCCGATCCCGGGACACCATACGAGCAGTACTTC. This gives the protein CASSSDPGTPYEQYF.